The 30 T cell receptor beta chains below were found in one sample sequenced in a study of shared clonotypes between healthy human individuals. CD8 cells classed as naive were CD45RO-negative and positively selected for CCR7, excluding terminally differentiated effector memory CD45RA+ cells. TCRdb keeps only in-frame clones here, not all; method: immunoSEQ multiplex PCR. The sample consists of millions of clones, about 95% of them appearing once. Sequenced sample: naive CD8+ T cells sorted from blood. The receptors here all came from a man between 18 and 35 years old in good health.

This chain links TRBV27 with TRBJ2-5, with D hard to call. The germline gives CDR1 MNHEY, CDR2 SMNVEV (reference sequence). V gave up 0 bases and J gave up 0 bases, with 8 bases separating them. CDR3 length: 15 residues. The CDR3 reads CASSLSNGNQETQYF. The CDR3 coding sequence is TGTGCCAGCAGTTTATCGAACGGTAACCAAGAGACCCAGTACTTC.

The rearrangement joins TRBV7-6 to TRBJ1-1; D uncertain. CDR1 SGHVS and CDR2 FNYEAQ come from the germline V gene. Deletions cut 7 bases from V and 5 bases from J, with 17 bases between. CDR3 length equals 14 residues. DNA of the CDR3: TGTGCCAGCACGAAAAACGCGGGAGGGACTGAAGCTTTCTTT. Translation: CASTKNAGGTEAFF.

The gene calls are TRBV7-9 and TRBJ2-7, with a possible D match to TRBD1 (5 bases). The V end was cut by 4 bases, the J end by 2 bases, with 12 bases between. The germline CDR1 and CDR2 sequences are SEHNR and FQNEAQ (reference sequence). This CDR3 is 14 amino acids long. Here the CDR3 DNA reads TGTGCCAGCAGCTCCCTGACAGAGGCCTACGAGCAGTACTTC. Translated, it gives CASSSLTEAYEQYF.

The rearrangement links TRBV6-6 to TRBJ2-7; D not certain. Germline assignment: CDR1 MNHNY and CDR2 SVGAGI (reference sequence). The CDR3 runs to 16 residues. V shed 0 bases and J shed 3 bases, with 15 bases lying between them. The CDR3 is CASSYSARKEDYEQYF. CDR3 in DNA: TGTGCCAGCAGTTACTCGGCCAGGAAGGAAGACTACGAGCAGTACTTC.

This chain connects TRBV13 to TRBJ2-2; unclear D gene. CDR3 size: 14 residues. V lost 7 bases, J lost 0 bases, and 9 bases lay in between. From germline, CDR1 is PRHDT and CDR2 FYEKMQ (reference sequence). In DNA, the CDR3 is TGTGCCAGCAAGGACGGAACGAACACCGGGGAGCTGTTTTTT. It is translated as CASKDGTNTGELFF.

V gene TRBV7-9 combines with J gene TRBJ2-3; no clear D. Germline V lookup: CDR1 SEHNR, CDR2 FQNEAQ (reference sequence). The CDR3 covers 14 residues. Trimming shortened V by 4 bases and J by 3 bases, and 11 bases separated the two germline ends. The CDR3 sequence is CASSSLVDTDTQYF. The CDR3, as DNA: TGTGCCAGCAGCTCCTTAGTGGATACAGATACGCAGTATTTT.

About this clone itself: Other nucleotide sequences from this sample produce the same CDR3. This chain uses TRBV9 with TRBJ2-7, with D possibly being TRBD2 (6 bases). This CDR3 has 13 amino acids. V was pared by 0 bases and J by 3 bases, with 7 bases between. In germline, CDR1 is SGDLS, CDR2 YYNGEE. The CDR3 DNA follows: TGTGCCAGCAGCGTAGGACTAGGCTACGAGCAGTACTTC. Translated, it gives CASSVGLGYEQYF.

This chain links TRBV27 with TRBJ2-5; D remains ambiguous. Germline CDR1 and CDR2: MNHEY and SMNVEV (reference sequence). Trimming pared 6 bases from V and 0 bases from J, leaving 8 bases between. The CDR3 spans 13 residues. For the CDR3, the DNA is TGTGCCAGCAGAGGTGGGTACCAAGAGACCCAGTACTTC. Translation: CASRGGYQETQYF.

This chain uses TRBV4-1 with TRBJ2-3; 7 bases are a match to TRBD1. V shed 4 bases and J 0 bases; nucleotides not matched to a gene: 4. This CDR3 has 15 residues. Germline V gene data show CDR1 as MGHRA and CDR2 as YSYEKL. The DNA for the CDR3 is TGCGCCAGCAGCCCAGGGACAGAGAGCACAGATACGCAGTATTTT. It is translated as CASSPGTESTDTQYF.

Notes on this clone: Distinct nucleotide sequences in the sample also encode this CDR3. The chain carries TRBV11-2 and TRBJ2-7, with unresolved D. The CDR3 is 12 residues long. V dropped 0 bases and J dropped 4 bases, with 4 bases sitting between them. The germline gives CDR1 SGHAT, CDR2 FQNNGV. CDR3 sequence reads: CASSLDLYEQYF. DNA of the CDR3: TGTGCCAGCAGCTTAGACCTTTACGAGCAGTACTTC.

The V call is TRBV6-5, the J call TRBJ1-4; weak D call: TRBD1 (5 bases). In germline, CDR1 is MNHEY, CDR2 SVGAGI. V gave up 6 bases and J gave up 8 bases, with 13 bases separating them. This CDR3 has 13 amino acids. CDR3 sequence: CASSSGGLEKLFF. Here the CDR3 DNA reads TGTGCCAGCAGCAGCGGGGGACTGGAAAAACTGTTTTTT.

The J gene is TRBJ2-7, the V gene TRBV7-6; possibly TRBD2 for D (6 bases). V shed 3 bases and J shed 3 bases, with 12 bases lying between them. Germline values: CDR1 SGHVS, CDR2 FNYEAQ. The CDR3 has 14 residues. CDR3 nucleotides: TGTGCCAGCAGCTTGAGCGCGGGGAACTACGAGCAGTACTTC. This gives the protein CASSLSAGNYEQYF.

The chain carries TRBV4-3 and TRBJ2-7, with 7 positions matching TRBD1. The CDR3 contains 16 residues. CDR1 and CDR2 from the germline V gene are LGHNA and YSLEER. The V segment lost 3 bases and the J segment 3 bases; nucleotides outside the gene matches: 11. CDR3 DNA: TGCGCCAGCAGCCAGGAACCCGGGACAGCCCTCTACGAGCAGTACTTC. Translating it yields CASSQEPGTALYEQYF.

The rearrangement uses TRBV2 and TRBJ2-7, with D unclear. There are 16 residues in the CDR3. Looked up from germline, CDR1 is SNHLY and CDR2 is FYNNEI. Trimming removed 4 bases at V and 0 bases at J, with 16 bases between. Here the CDR3 reads CASSVVQALSSYEQYF. The CDR3 nucleotides are TGTGCCAGCAGTGTCGTCCAAGCTTTAAGCTCCTACGAGCAGTACTTC. The full variable domain, with the rest looked up from reference TRBV2 and TRBJ2-7, is EPEVTQTPSHQVTQMGQEVILRCVPISNHLYFYWYRQILGQKVEFLVSFYNNEISEKSEIFDDQFSVERPDGSNFTLKIRSTKLEDSAMYFCASSVVQALSSYEQYFGPGTRLTVT.

The chain recombines TRBV10-3 with TRBJ2-7, with D possibly called TRBD1 or TRBD2 (5 bases each). Germline lookup yields CDR1 ENHRY and CDR2 SYGVKD. This CDR3 comprises 16 residues. Trimming removed 0 bases from V and 2 bases from J, with 14 bases in between. DNA of the CDR3: TGTGCCATCAGTGAGTCAGGGGTGGACTGGACCTACGAGCAGTACTTC. Translating it yields CAISESGVDWTYEQYF.

The chain carries TRBV4-3 and TRBJ2-1; D gene unclear. Germline assignment: CDR1 LGHNA and CDR2 YSLEER. V lost 1 base and J 0 bases, leaving 7 bases between the germline ends. The CDR3 runs to 15 residues. In DNA form, the CDR3 reads TGCGCCAGCAGCCAAGGGCTTATCTCCTACAATGAGCAGTTCTTC. It yields the protein CASSQGLISYNEQFF.

This sequence joins TRBV7-2 and TRBJ1-6; TRBD1 might be the D (5 bases). Germline values: CDR1 SGHTA, CDR2 FQGNSA. V was cut by 8 bases and J by 0 bases, with 8 bases left in between. This CDR3 region has 14 residues. This chain's CDR3 is CASAGSSYNSPLHF. Here the CDR3 DNA reads TGTGCCAGCGCAGGGAGCTCCTATAATTCACCCCTCCACTTT.

The gene calls are TRBV4-1 and TRBJ1-5; maybe TRBD1 (5 bases). The germline gives CDR1 MGHRA, CDR2 YSYEKL. The CDR3 runs to 15 residues. The ends were cut back, 3 bases at V and 0 bases at J, with 9 bases in the middle. The CDR3 region is CASSQIDSSNQPQHF. The DNA for the CDR3 is TGCGCCAGCAGCCAGATAGACAGTAGCAATCAGCCCCAGCATTTT.

A remark on this clone: Other nucleotide sequences from this sample produce the same CDR3. This chain links TRBV2 with TRBJ2-1; D is undetermined. Germline-derived CDR1 and CDR2 are SNHLY and FYNNEI. V was cut by 4 bases and J by 6 bases, with 7 bases left in between. The CDR3 consists of 12 residues. The CDR3 coding sequence is TGTGCCAGCAGTGGGGGTTCCAATGAGCAGTTCTTC. Translation gives CASSGGSNEQFF.

The chain recombines TRBV5-6 with TRBJ1-2; D may be TRBD1 (6 bases). This CDR3 comprises 14 residues. Germline values: CDR1 SGHDT, CDR2 YYEEEE. The V and J ends lost 4 bases and 6 bases respectively, with 16 bases between them. CDR3 sequence reads: CASSRRGGVDGYTF. The CDR3 DNA is TGTGCCAGCAGCAGAAGGGGGGGCGTGGATGGCTACACCTTC.

The chain has TRBV9 and TRBJ2-2; 14 bases are a match to TRBD2. This CDR3 spans 18 amino acids. CDR1 is SGDLS, CDR2 YYNGEE, per germline. V was pared by 1 base and J by 3 bases, with 5 bases of the junction left unmatched. The chain's CDR3 is CASSVYGTSGGDTGELFF. The DNA for the CDR3 is TGTGCCAGCAGCGTATACGGGACTAGCGGGGGAGACACCGGGGAGCTGTTTTTT.

The CDR3 nucleotides are TGTGCCAGCAGCTTAGAATCGGGCAGCTATGGCTACACCTTC. Residues: CASSLESGSYGYTF. This chain joins TRBV7-6 and TRBJ1-2, with no clear D. Per the germline V gene, CDR1 is SGHVS and CDR2 is FNYEAQ. Trimming removed 1 base from V and 4 bases from J, with 10 bases in between. This CDR3 is built from 14 residues.

This chain links TRBV27 with TRBJ2-2; 8 positions match TRBD2. The CDR3 is 17 residues long. V lost 0 bases and J lost 4; bases outside the gene matches: 7. Per germline, CDR1 MNHEY and CDR2 SMNVEV (reference sequence). CDR3 nucleotides: TGTGCCAGCAGTTTATCTATCGGGGGGGCAGTCACCGGGGAGCTGTTTTTT. It translates to CASSLSIGGAVTGELFF.

This clone was seen a few times. The J gene is TRBJ2-7, the V gene TRBV13, with D uncertain. Germline V gene lookup returns CDR1 PRHDT and CDR2 FYEKMQ (reference sequence). The CDR3 totals 12 residues. With 3 bases removed from V and 0 bases from J, the gap between germline ends came to 3 bases. CDR3 bases: TGTGCCAGCAGCTTGGTCTCCTACGAGCAGTACTTC. It is translated as CASSLVSYEQYF.

The chain couples TRBV19 to TRBJ2-7; the D is unclear. In germline, CDR1 is LNHDA, CDR2 SQIVND (reference sequence). V was shortened by 3 bases and J by 5 bases, with 14 bases between the two germline ends. The CDR3 is 14 residues long. The CDR3 bases are TGTGCCAGTAGTATTGGCGCTCCCCTCAACGAGCAGTACTTC. This sequence encodes CASSIGAPLNEQYF.

The chain is built from TRBV6-1 and TRBJ1-3; D remains unclear. This CDR3 is 15 amino acids long. Trimming stripped 2 bases from V and 0 bases from J, with 8 bases between. Germline CDR1 and CDR2: MNHNS and SASEGT. CDR3 in amino acids: CASSETVASGNTIYF. The CDR3 DNA reads TGTGCCAGCAGTGAAACAGTCGCCTCTGGAAACACCATATATTTT.

The chain has TRBV7-2 and TRBJ2-1; D is possibly TRBD2 (6 bases). Trimming stripped 3 bases from V and 8 bases from J, with 14 bases between. Germline V gene lookup returns CDR1 SGHTA and CDR2 FQGNSA. The length of the CDR3 is 14 residues. DNA for the CDR3: TGTGCCAGCAGCTTGGCCGGGACTGGGGATGAGCAGTTCTTC. Translated, it gives CASSLAGTGDEQFF. Drawing the rest from reference TRBV7-2 and TRBJ2-1, the complete variable domain is GAGVSQSPSNKVTEKGKDVELRCDPISGHTALYWYRQSLGQGLEFLIYFQGNSAPDKSGLPSDRFSAERTGGSVSTLTIQRTQQEDSAVYLCASSLAGTGDEQFFGPGTRLTVL.

V is TRBV6-1 and J is TRBJ2-7; tentative D call: TRBD1 (5 bases). V lost 2 bases, J lost 7 bases, and 9 bases lay in between. Germline CDR1 and CDR2: MNHNS and SASEGT. The CDR3 runs to 12 residues. CDR3 amino acids: CASSEQGGEQYF. DNA of the CDR3: TGTGCCAGCAGTGAACAGGGCGGAGAGCAGTACTTC.

The rearrangement links TRBV27 to TRBJ1-4, with a possible D match to TRBD1 (6 bases). V was pared by 6 bases and J by 7 bases, with 21 bases between. The CDR3 is 16 residues long. Germline V CDR1 and CDR2: MNHEY, SMNVEV (reference sequence). The DNA for the CDR3 is TGTGCCAGCAGCTACAGTGCAGGGGAGGTTGGTGAAAAACTGTTTTTT. The encoded protein is CASSYSAGEVGEKLFF.

This chain links TRBV7-2 with TRBJ2-1; D call uncertain. From germline, CDR1 is SGHTA and CDR2 FQGNSA. Trimming pared 5 bases from V and 7 bases from J, leaving 12 bases between. CDR3 length: 13 amino acids. The CDR3 reads CASSPTRLNEQFF. The CDR3 DNA follows: TGTGCCAGCAGCCCCACACGATTGAATGAGCAGTTCTTC.